The 18 T cell receptor beta chains presented below share a single source sample, sequenced in a study of cytomegalovirus exposure and HLA in healthy donors. PCR employed 60 Vbeta and 13 Jbeta primers. Some clones are missing from TCRdb's copy, which holds only in-frame ones; the method was immunoSEQ multiplex PCR. This sample yields 110,000 or so clones, of which under 85% are seen a single time; 7% to 9% belongs to the top ten. Sequences were obtained from PBMCs. Every receptor here comes from a woman in her forties or fifties in good health and CMV-seropositive.

The gene calls are TRBV7-2 and TRBJ2-5; 7 positions agree with TRBD2. This CDR3 is 12 amino acids long. Germline values: CDR1 SGHTA, CDR2 FQGNSA. Trimming at V came to 7 bases and at J to 4 bases, leaving 3 bases not matched to a gene. CDR3 bases: TGTGCCAGCACCGAGCGGGGAGAGACCCAGTACTTC. It yields the protein CASTERGETQYF.

The CDR3 is CSVVSPGQGAGETQYF. The CDR3 DNA reads as TGCAGCGTTGTCTCTCCGGGACAGGGGGCTGGAGAGACCCAGTACTTC. The chain uses TRBV29-1 and TRBJ2-5, with 12 bases that match TRBD1. The V and J ends lost 4 bases and 4 bases, in that order; junction bases with no gene match: 10. The CDR3 is 16 residues long. Germline lookup yields CDR1 SQVTM and CDR2 ANQGSEA.

The chain links TRBV2 to TRBJ2-7, with 8 positions matching TRBD2. In germline, CDR1 is SNHLY, CDR2 FYNNEI. This CDR3 contains 14 residues. The junction had 9 bases not matched to a gene; V was cut back by 11 bases and J by 0 bases. CDR3 nucleotide sequence: TGTGCCCGGGGGGGGCTTTATTCCTCCTACGAGCAGTACTTC. This codes for CARGGLYSSYEQYF.

The rearrangement uses TRBV4-1 and TRBJ2-3; the match to TRBD1 covers 10 bases. The CDR3 is 15 residues long. The ends lost 1 base at V and 5 bases at J; junction bases unmatched: 3. Germline CDR1 MGHRA, CDR2 YSYEKL. The CDR3 sequence is CASSQVGTGVDTQYF. Here the CDR3 DNA reads TGCGCCAGCAGCCAAGTGGGGACAGGGGTAGATACGCAGTATTTT.

The sample holds a few counts of this clone. This chain uses TRBV19 with TRBJ1-5; maybe TRBD1 (6 bases). CDR1 is LNHDA, CDR2 SQIVND, per germline (reference sequence). The V and J ends lost 5 bases and 4 bases respectively, with 9 bases between them. CDR3 length: 13 amino acids. CDR3 coding DNA: TGTGCCAGTAGTGAAAGGGGGAATCAGCCCCAGCATTTT. This encodes CASSERGNQPQHF. The variable domain in full, with the rest retrieved from reference TRBV19 and TRBJ1-5, is DGGITQSPKYLFRKEGQNVTLSCEQNLNHDAMYWYRQDPGQGLRLIYYSQIVNDFQKGDIAEGYSVSREKKESFPLTVTSAQKNPTAFYLCASSERGNQPQHFGDGTRLSIL.

V usage is TRBV19 and J usage is TRBJ2-7; D is ambiguous. The CDR3 totals 13 residues. Germline loops: CDR1 LNHDA, CDR2 SQIVND (reference sequence). V lost 3 bases and J 4 bases, leaving 10 bases between the germline ends. CDR3 DNA sequence: TGTGCCAGTAGTATTAGTGAACAGTACGAGCAGTACTTC. It translates to CASSISEQYEQYF.

This clone came up a few times. This chain links TRBV6-5 with TRBJ2-2, with 7 positions matching TRBD2. Looked up from germline, CDR1 is MNHEY and CDR2 is SVGAGI. V was clipped by 5 bases and J by 5 bases; unmatched bases: 8. The CDR3 has 15 amino acids. The CDR3 spells CASSLDTGGTGELFF. The CDR3 DNA reads as TGTGCCAGCAGTCTAGACACGGGAGGTACCGGGGAGCTGTTTTTT.

The chain combines TRBV7-2 with TRBJ1-3; D possibly corresponds to TRBD1 (5 bases). Germline loops: CDR1 SGHTA, CDR2 FQGNSA. The CDR3 consists of 14 residues. V lost 3 bases, J lost 2 bases, and 8 bases lay in between. CDR3 loop: CASSFQGAGNTIYF. The CDR3 DNA is TGTGCCAGCAGCTTTCAAGGGGCTGGAAACACCATATATTTT.

The gene calls are TRBV5-1 and TRBJ2-1; D unclear. This CDR3 is built from 12 residues. The ends were cut back, 4 bases at V and 10 bases at J, with 12 bases in the middle. Germline loops: CDR1 SGHRS, CDR2 YFSETQ. The CDR3 loop is CASSPVGREQFF. The CDR3 DNA reads TGCGCCAGCAGCCCCGTTGGGCGAGAGCAGTTCTTC.

This rearrangement joins TRBV19 to TRBJ2-2; 8 nucleotides line up with TRBD1. This CDR3 has 15 residues. The junction had 6 bases not matched to a gene; V was cut back by 5 bases and J by 4 bases. Germline V gene data show CDR1 as LNHDA and CDR2 as SQIVND (reference sequence). The CDR3 DNA reads TGTGCCAGTAGTGTACTTACAGGGGGCACCGGGGAGCTGTTTTTT. It yields the protein CASSVLTGGTGELFF.

The gene calls are TRBV4-2 and TRBJ2-2; the D gene is possibly TRBD1 (6 bases). The CDR3 has 17 residues. CDR1 and CDR2 (germline): LGHNA, YNFKEQ. V gave up 3 bases and J gave up 0 bases, with 14 bases separating them. The CDR3 loop reads CASSHGEGTPNTGELFF. The CDR3 bases are TGTGCCAGCAGCCATGGAGAGGGGACACCGAACACCGGGGAGCTGTTTTTT.

The chain has TRBV7-3 and TRBJ2-1; perhaps TRBD1 as D (7 bases). This CDR3 region has 12 residues. Between the trimmed V and J ends, which lost 1 base and 15 bases, there was a span of 13 bases. The germline gives CDR1 SGHTA, CDR2 FQGTGA. CDR3 protein: CASSLNGRDRFF. The CDR3 region has the DNA TGTGCCAGCAGCTTAAATGGGCGGGACAGGTTCTTC. Based on the CDR3 plus reference TRBV7-3 and TRBJ2-1, the full variable domain is GAGVSQTPSNKVTEKGKYVELRCDPISGHTALYWYRQSLGQGPEFLIYFQGTGAADDSGLPNDRFFAVRPEGSVSTLKIQRTERGDSAVYLCASSLNGRDRFFGPGTRLTVL.

This clone was recorded only once. The genes are TRBV11-2 and TRBJ2-3, with a weak D call TRBD2 (6 bases). This CDR3 is 14 amino acids long. Trimming took 5 bases from V and 7 from J, leaving 16 bases between them. CDR1 and CDR2 from the germline V gene are SGHAT and FQNNGV. The CDR3 nucleotides are TGTGCCAGCAGCCAAATGGGAGGCAACAATACGCAGTATTTT. Amino acid sequence: CASSQMGGNNTQYF.

This clone was counted a single time. The chain recombines TRBV9 with TRBJ2-7; 11 bases match TRBD2. Germline loops: CDR1 SGDLS, CDR2 YYNGEE. CDR3 length equals 16 residues. Germline trimming cut 4 bases from V and 4 bases from J; bases unmatched to any gene: 10. This CDR3 is CASSNPGTSGGYEQYF. CDR3 DNA sequence: TGTGCCAGCAGCAATCCCGGGACTAGCGGCGGGTACGAGCAGTACTTC.

V usage is TRBV4-3 and J usage is TRBJ2-6, with TRBD1 as a possible D gene (7 bases). The CDR3 length is 14 residues. V shed 0 bases and J shed 15 bases, with 15 bases lying between them. CDR1 LGHNA and CDR2 YSLEER come from the germline V gene. The CDR3 region is CASSQENRGGGLTF. Here the CDR3 DNA reads TGCGCCAGCAGCCAAGAAAACAGGGGAGGCGGCCTGACTTTC.

This chain uses TRBV19 with TRBJ1-5, with TRBD1 matching 7 bases. The junction had 9 bases not matched to a gene; V was cut back by 4 bases and J by 3 bases. CDR1 LNHDA and CDR2 SQIVND come from the germline V gene (reference sequence). The CDR3 contains 16 residues. The CDR3 here is CASSKTGQLYNQPQHF. DNA for the CDR3: TGTGCCAGTAGTAAGACGGGACAGCTATACAATCAGCCCCAGCATTTT.

The chain links TRBV4-1 to TRBJ2-1; the match to TRBD2 covers 13 bases. The CDR3 extends over 14 amino acids. Germline-derived CDR1 and CDR2 are MGHRA and YSYEKL. Trimming at V came to 7 bases and at J to 8 bases, leaving 5 bases not matched to a gene. The CDR3: CASKLAGGPHEQFF. In DNA form, the CDR3 reads TGCGCCAGCAAACTAGCGGGAGGGCCCCATGAGCAGTTCTTC.

This clone was seen only a few times. The chain couples TRBV4-3 to TRBJ2-7; D not certain. Per the germline V gene, CDR1 is LGHNA and CDR2 is YSLEER. V dropped 1 base and J dropped 8 bases, with 12 bases sitting between them. CDR3 length: 13 amino acids. CDR3 in DNA: TGCGCCAGCAGCCAAGCCCCCTCGGAGAAGCAGTACTTC. Translating gives CASSQAPSEKQYF.